This T cell receptor (beta chain) comes out of a study of cytomegalovirus exposure and HLA in healthy donors. Study details: Most genotyped donors, approximately 81% of roughly 400, had Caucasian-associated genetic ancestry.

Broader study findings: A link between a missense DCLRE1C variant and TCR beta V- and J-gene trimming emerged from a later analysis. Highly shared sequence variants in one cluster were likely a sequencing artifact. Later on, an analysis showed TCR association rates differing by HLA locus, with DRB1 the most and HLA-C the fewest.

The PCR was carried out with 60 Vbeta primers and 13 Jbeta primers. Assay used: immunoSEQ multiplex PCR; TCRdb lists only in-frame clones, some missing. In the table there are nearly 65,000 clones, around 73% of which are singletons. Germline lookup yields CDR1 KGHSH and CDR2 LQKENI. V was clipped by 0 bases and J by 2 bases, with 10 bases between them. This CDR3 has 15 residues. Points on this clone: Its antigen is unidentified.

The V call is TRBV18, the J call TRBJ1-1; the D gene is possibly TRBD1 (6 bases). This TCR was recovered from a man in his fifties in good health and CMV-seronegative. Specimen: PBMCs. This CDR3 reads CASSPPTGENTEAFF. The CDR3 coding sequence is TGTGCCAGCTCACCACCGACAGGAGAAAACACTGAAGCTTTCTTT.